These T cell receptor beta chains were read from a single sample in a study of CD4+ T cells in melanoma. Sequencing was performed with immunoSEQ multiplex PCR; in TCRdb, only in-frame clones are kept and a portion is missing. The sample shows about 55,000 clones, almost 70% of them seen only once. The specimen sequenced was tumor tissue. These receptors originate from a human donor with melanoma. The CDR3 runs from the conserved cysteine through the conserved F or W. D genes are given only for firm matches. Clone size is shown for a subset of rows, as once, few, many or a class of expanded clone.

D gene | clone size | J gene | V gene | CDR3 DNA | CDR3 protein
NA | many | TRBJ2-7 | TRBV7-8 | TGTGCCAGCAGCTTAGAAGGTCAGGGGGGAACCTACGAGCAGTACTTC | CASSLEGQGGTYEQYF
NA | many | TRBJ2-3 | TRBV6-4 | TGTGCCAGCAGTGGAAGAGCGACAGATACGCAGTATTTT | CASSGRATDTQYF
NA | NA | TRBJ2-5 | TRBV21-1 | TGTGCCAGCAGCAAGGGGGGGCAAGAGACCCAGTACTTC | CASSKGGQETQYF
TRBD2 | NA | TRBJ2-5 | TRBV27 | TGTGCCAGCAGTTTCAGGGCGGGACTAGCGGGGGGGCTAAAAGAGACCCAGTACTTC | CASSFRAGLAGGLKETQYF
NA | NA | TRBJ2-1 | TRBV5-4 | TGTGCCAGCAGCTGGGGGTTCGGGGACTCCTACAATGAGCAGTTCTTC | CASSWGFGDSYNEQFF
TRBD1 | NA | TRBJ2-5 | TRBV9 | TGTGCCAGCAGCGATGGGACAGAAGAGACCCAGTACTTC | CASSDGTEETQYF
TRBD1 | many | TRBJ1-4 | TRBV9 | TGTGCCAGCAGCGTCGGGACAGGGGCAGGGGATGAAAAACTGTTTTTT | CASSVGTGAGDEKLFF
NA | NA | TRBJ1-5 | TRBV19 | TGTGCCAGTAGTATTCCGGTGGCCAGGGGATTCGGGCAGCCCCAGCATTTT | CASSIPVARGFGQPQHF
NA | NA | TRBJ1-1 | TRBV18 | TGTGCCAGCTCACCCCTCGACGGTCCCAACACTGAAGCTTTCTTT | CASSPLDGPNTEAFF
NA | NA | TRBJ1-2 | TRBV9 | TGTGCCAGCAGCGCAAACAGGGCTAACTATGGCTACACCTTC | CASSANRANYGYTF
NA | NA | TRBJ1-2 | TRBV28 | TGTGCCAGCAGGGTCCCCGACGGGGGGGATGGCTACACCTTC | CASRVPDGGDGYTF
NA | NA | TRBJ1-2 | TRBV6-1 | TGTGCCAGCCTGGACGAAAGCTATGGCTACACCTTC | CASLDESYGYTF
NA | few | TRBJ2-7 | TRBV14 | TGTGCCAGCAGCCAAAAGGTGACGTTCTACGAGCAGTACTTC | CASSQKVTFYEQYF
TRBD1 | NA | TRBJ1-2 | TRBV28 | TGTGCCAGCAGGCGCGGGACAGAAATGTATGGCTACACCTTC | CASRRGTEMYGYTF
NA | NA | TRBJ2-1 | TRBV11-1 | TGTGCCAGCAGCTTAGCGAGTCTGGACAATGAGCAGTTCTTC | CASSLASLDNEQFF
NA | NA | TRBJ2-7 | TRBV28 | TGTGCCAGCAGTTCGGGATTCTACGAGCAGTACTTC | CASSSGFYEQYF
NA | NA | TRBJ2-3 | TRBV11-2 | TGTGCCAGCAGCACATCGGACCGTAGCACAGATACGCAGTATTTT | CASSTSDRSTDTQYF
TRBD2 | NA | TRBJ2-1 | TRBV7-7 | TGTGCTAGCAGCCCGGCGGGGGGGAATGAGCAGTTCTTC | CASSPAGGNEQFF
NA | NA | TRBJ2-7 | TRBV27 | TGTGCCAGCTTTGGGGGCGGCGAGCAGTACTTC | CASFGGGEQYF
TRBD2 | NA | TRBJ2-1 | TRBV2 | TGTGCCAGCATAGGGCTAGCGGGGGCCAGCTCCTACAATGAGCAGTTCTTC | CASIGLAGASSYNEQFF
TRBD1 | NA | TRBJ2-2 | TRBV7-3 | TGTGCCAGCAGCTGGGACAGGGGAGCGGACACCGGGGAGCTGTTTTTT | CASSWDRGADTGELFF
TRBD2 | NA | TRBJ2-3 | TRBV7-8 | TGTGCCAGCAGGATTAGCGGGGGGGTGGGTACGCAGTATTTT | CASRISGGVGTQYF
TRBD2 | NA | TRBJ2-7 | TRBV4-2 | TGTGCCAGCAGCCAAGGACTAGCGGTGGTCTACGAGCAGTACTTC | CASSQGLAVVYEQYF
NA | NA | TRBJ1-2 | TRBV5-6 | TGTGCCAGCAGCTTAGGAGGGAGCAGCGGCTACACCTTC | CASSLGGSSGYTF
NA | NA | TRBJ2-7 | TRBV6-6 | TGTGCCAGCGGATGGGGCCCCCACGAGCAGTACTTC | CASGWGPHEQYF
TRBD2 | once | TRBJ2-5 | TRBV5-4 | TGTGCCAGCAGCTTTAGGGACGGGGGGTACCAAGAGACCCAGTACTTC | CASSFRDGGYQETQYF
NA | NA | TRBJ2-7 | TRBV5-8 | TGTGCCAGCAGCGTGGGTTCTCTCTACGAGCAGTACTTC | CASSVGSLYEQYF
TRBD1 | few | TRBJ1-1 | TRBV5-6 | TGTGCCAGCAGCACGGACAGGATGGCTGAAGCTTTCTTT | CASSTDRMAEAFF
NA | once | TRBJ2-3 | TRBV15 | TGTGCCACCAGCAGAGAGGGGTTTGGGGATACGCAGTATTTT | CATSREGFGDTQYF
NA | few | TRBJ1-1 | TRBV2 | TGTGCCAGCAGCGGGACGACAATGAACACTGAAGCTTTCTTT | CASSGTTMNTEAFF
TRBD1 | few | TRBJ2-7 | TRBV27 | TGTGCCAGCAGTAGGGACAGGGCAACCTACGAGCAGTACTTC | CASSRDRATYEQYF
TRBD1 | NA | TRBJ2-7 | TRBV7-8 | TGTGCCAGCTCCTTATTTGGACAGGCCCCGAGTAGCGAGCAGTACTTC | CASSLFGQAPSSEQYF
TRBD1 | NA | TRBJ2-5 | TRBV5-1 | TGCGCCAGCAGCGGGCAGGACAGGGATTTTCAAGAGACCCAGTACTTC | CASSGQDRDFQETQYF
NA | NA | TRBJ1-1 | TRBV4-1 | TGCGCCAGCAGCCACACAGGGACCACTGAAGCTTTCTTT | CASSHTGTTEAFF
TRBD2 | NA | TRBJ2-5 | TRBV4-1 | TGCGCCAGCAGCCAAGGGGGACTAGAAGAGACCCAGTACTTC | CASSQGGLEETQYF
TRBD1 | NA | TRBJ1-5 | TRBV4-3 | TGCGCCAGCAGCCAAGATCGGACAGGAGCAGGGAGTCAGCCCCAGCATTTT | CASSQDRTGAGSQPQHF
NA | NA | TRBJ2-2 | TRBV11-2 | TGTGCCAGCAGCCCGAGCGGGTCGGGCACCGGGGAGCTGTTTTTT | CASSPSGSGTGELFF
TRBD2 | NA | TRBJ2-5 | TRBV11-2 | TGTGCCAGCAGCTTCCAGCGGGGGGGCGGGACCCAGTACTTC | CASSFQRGGGTQYF
NA | NA | TRBJ1-6 | TRBV7-9 | TGTGCCAGCAGCTTTAACTCGGGTGTGGCGAATTCACCCCTCCACTTT | CASSFNSGVANSPLHF